The text below deals with one T cell receptor beta chain. The data derive from a study of blood T cell repertoires in COVID-19. As for the study in general: COVID-19 samples from acute and convalescent phases originated in the United States, Italy and Spain.

As processed by the authors: Amplifying reference gene primers gave estimates of nucleated cell counts. The repertoire was sequenced with immunoSEQ multiplex PCR; TCRdb's copy has only in-frame clones and lacks some. V and J calls and clone size are copied from that table; D and trimming were computed from the DNA. The repertoire holds tens of thousands of clones, with approximately 80% as singletons. Losses at the gene ends were 3 bases for V and 4 bases for J; bases not matched to a gene: 8. The germline V gene has CDR1 MGHRA and CDR2 YSYEKL. The CDR3 length is 16 residues. This sequence was found in a man older than 75 with acute or convalescent COVID-19. This chain uses TRBV4-1 with TRBJ2-1; 8 positions match TRBD2. Sequenced: peripheral blood. This CDR3 is CASSQAGRALYNEQFF. The DNA of the CDR3 is TGCGCCAGCAGCCAGGCCGGGAGGGCCTTATACAATGAGCAGTTCTTC.